This section outlines one T cell receptor (beta chain) sequence together with its context. Antigen specificity is unknown. These data are taken from a study of cytomegalovirus exposure and HLA in healthy donors. Study-level results: Most subjects' HLA-A and HLA-B alleles were reportedly predicted from TCR beta sequences. As a later analysis showed, a missense DCLRE1C variant was linked to trimming of TCR beta V- and J-genes.

13 Jbeta primers and 60 Vbeta primers were used for the PCR. As originally analysed: Later analysis identified approximately 88 million unique TCR beta chains, approximately 10 million shared. The repertoire was sequenced with immunoSEQ multiplex PCR; TCRdb's copy has only in-frame clones and lacks some. V, J and clone size are taken as reported in that table, and D and trimming were inferred from the DNA itself. Of 200,000 or so clones in the sample, roughly 80% are singletons; the top ten hold 0.22%. Sequencing input: PBMCs. The receptor's source is a girl aged 2-15 years in good health and CMV-seronegative.

CDR3 sequence reads: CATSRDTRLRTTGVTGNTIYF. The CDR3 DNA reads TGTGCCACCAGCAGAGACACGAGACTACGAACAACAGGGGTTACTGGAAACACCATATATTTT. The chain carries TRBV15 and TRBJ1-3, with 7 bases fitting TRBD1. Germline loops: CDR1 LNHNV, CDR2 YYDKDF (reference sequence). The CDR3 sequence is 21 residues long. The trim removed 0 bases at V and 2 bases at J, leaving 19 bases unmatched.